Presented here are 30 T cell receptor beta chains from one specimen sequenced in a study of blood T cells in healthy people across ages. Alongside a J-beta primer mix, a sample-barcoded 5' primer served in a second PCR lasting about 6 to 11 cycles. TCRdb reanalysed the 5' RACE reads using MiXCR and keeps one entry per CDR3 protein. The sample records about 900,000 distinct CDR3 sequences, about 44% being singletons. Specimen: blood. These receptors originate from a man aged 25 to 40 in good health.

This rearrangement joins TRBV4-2 to TRBJ2-4; D call uncertain. The CDR3 is made up of 15 amino acids. Trimming took off 2 bases at V and 0 bases at J, with 8 bases between the two ends. CDR1 and CDR2 (germline): LGHNA, YNFKEQ. DNA for the CDR3: TGTGCCAGCAGCCAACGTGAAGAAGCCAAAAACATTCAGTACTTC. Protein: CASSQREEAKNIQYF.

This clonotype has only a few counts. The chain recombines TRBV9 with TRBJ2-2; 7 positions agree with TRBD1. Germline V gene data show CDR1 as SGDLS and CDR2 as YYNGEE. V lost 4 bases to trimming and J lost 1 base; unmatched junction nucleotides: 7. This CDR3 comprises 16 residues. In DNA, the CDR3 is TGTGCCAGCAGCCCCCAGACAGGGCGGAACACCGGGGAGCTGTTTTTT. Translation: CASSPQTGRNTGELFF.

J is TRBJ1-2 and V is TRBV20-1; D remains ambiguous. The V gene's germline CDR1 is DFQATT and CDR2 SNEGSKA (reference sequence). Deletions cut 1 base from V and 0 bases from J, with 6 bases between. The CDR3 has 13 residues. Here the CDR3 reads CSARANSNYGYTF. CDR3 nucleotides: TGCAGTGCTAGAGCAAACTCTAACTATGGCTACACCTTC.

The chain is built from TRBV7-2 and TRBJ1-4; D might be TRBD1 (5 bases). Trimming left V 6 bases short and J 3 bases short, with 11 bases between. Germline assignment: CDR1 SGHTA and CDR2 FQGNSA. The CDR3 is 14 amino acids. CDR3 region: CASRPGPSNEKLFF. The DNA of the CDR3 is TGTGCCAGCAGACCGGGACCTTCTAATGAAAAACTGTTTTTT.

The chain couples TRBV20-1 to TRBJ2-1; D is possibly TRBD2 (6 bases). V dropped 5 bases and J dropped 3 bases, with 23 bases sitting between them. This CDR3 has 17 amino acids. Per germline, CDR1 DFQATT and CDR2 SNEGSKA (reference sequence). CDR3 protein: CSASSPNRDFHYNEQFF. CDR3 sequence (DNA): TGCAGTGCTTCCTCTCCCAACCGGGACTTCCACTACAATGAGCAGTTCTTC.

There are a few counts of this clonotype. The chain joins TRBV12-3 or TRBV12-4 to TRBJ2-7; maybe TRBD1 (6 bases). The CDR3 contains 15 residues. V gave up 6 bases and J gave up 2 bases, with 17 bases separating them. CDR3 in amino acids: CASRESGTQAYEQYF. The CDR3 DNA reads as TGTGCCAGCAGGGAGTCCGGGACACAAGCCTACGAGCAGTACTTC.

The J gene is TRBJ2-3, the V gene TRBV3-1; 13 bases align to TRBD2. This CDR3 is built from 20 residues. V shed 0 bases, J shed 0 bases, and the junction held 9 bases outside the gene matches. CDR1 is LGHDT and CDR2 is YNNKEL in the germline V gene (reference sequence). The CDR3 here is CASSQDLLAGGIHSTDTQYF. CDR3 coding DNA: TGTGCCAGCAGCCAAGATCTACTAGCGGGGGGGATTCATAGCACAGATACGCAGTATTTT.

J is TRBJ2-4 and V is TRBV12-3 or TRBV12-4, with D perhaps matching TRBD1 or TRBD2 (5 bases each). The CDR3 has 14 residues. Trimming took off 5 bases at V and 13 bases at J, with 21 bases between the two ends. The CDR3 DNA reads as TGTGCCAGCAGTGTGAGGGGCCGGAAAGGGGAGCAGTACTTC. The encoded protein is CASSVRGRKGEQYF.

The gene calls are TRBV5-1 and TRBJ2-3, with 10 bases lining up with TRBD2. The CDR3 totals 13 residues. Germline V lookup: CDR1 SGHRS, CDR2 YFSETQ. V trimming: 6 bases; J trimming: 9 bases; junction bases outside the gene matches: 7. The CDR3 sequence is CASTRTSGHTQYF. CDR3 nucleotide sequence: TGCGCCAGCACCCGGACTAGCGGTCACACGCAGTATTTT. Together with reference TRBV5-1 and TRBJ2-3, the CDR3 gives the full variable domain: KAGVTQTPRYLIKTRGQQVTLSCSPISGHRSVSWYQQTPGQGLQFLFEYFSETQRNKGNFPGRFSGRQFSNSRSEMNVSTLELGDSALYLCASTRTSGHTQYFGPGTRLTVL.

This clonotype was observed a single time. The chain is built from TRBV7-2 and TRBJ1-2; 9 bases are a match to TRBD1. Germline trimming cut 4 bases from V and 4 bases from J; bases unmatched to any gene: 16. CDR3 length equals 18 residues. Germline CDR1 SGHTA, CDR2 FQGNSA. The CDR3 loop is CASSSPFRFGQGTYGYTF. CDR3 bases: TGTGCCAGCAGCTCGCCGTTCCGATTTGGACAGGGGACCTATGGCTACACCTTC.

The chain has TRBV7-9 and TRBJ1-1; 9 positions agree with TRBD1. V trimming: 5 bases; J trimming: 4 bases; junction bases outside the gene matches: 11. The CDR3 extends over 16 amino acids. The germline V gene encodes CDR1 SEHNR and CDR2 FQNEAQ (reference sequence). CDR3 DNA: TGTGCCAGCAGCCCCCGACAGGGGGTGGAAACCACTGAAGCTTTCTTT. The encoded protein is CASSPRQGVETTEAFF.

The V gene is TRBV4-3, the J gene TRBJ1-4; 7 bases agree with TRBD1. Germline-derived CDR1 and CDR2 are LGHNA and YSLEER. This CDR3 contains 17 residues. Trimming took 0 bases from V and 3 from J; bases not matched to a gene: 7. CDR3 sequence: CASSQDLRGRANEKLFF. The CDR3 DNA reads as TGCGCCAGCAGCCAAGATCTAAGGGGGCGAGCTAATGAAAAACTGTTTTTT.

This clonotype came up a few times. DNA for the CDR3: TGTGCCATCCCAGGGAACGTTCCCAAAAACATTCAGTACTTC. Amino acids: CAIPGNVPKNIQYF. The rearrangement uses TRBV10-3 and TRBJ2-4, with a tentative D call TRBD1 (5 bases). Germline V gene sequence: CDR1 ENHRY, CDR2 SYGVKD. This CDR3 has 14 amino acids. V was clipped by 8 bases and J by 2 bases, with 13 bases between them.

Turning to this clonotype: This sequence may be a read error, since a much larger clone differs from it by one base. This chain connects TRBV14 to TRBJ2-1; TRBD1 matches at 8 bases. Germline values: CDR1 SGHDN, CDR2 FVKESK. The length of the CDR3 is 14 residues. The CDR3, as DNA: TGTGTCAGCCACGAGACAGGGGCCCCGAATGAGCAGTTCTTC. This encodes CVSHETGAPNEQFF. Supplemented by reference TRBV14 and TRBJ2-1, the full variable domain reads EAGVTQFPSHSVIEKGQTVTLRCDPISGHDNLYWYRRVMGKEIKFLLHFVKESKQDESGMPNNRFLAERTGGTYSTLKVQPAELEDSGVYFCVSHETGAPNEQFFGPGTRLTVL.

The rearrangement uses TRBV27 and TRBJ1-5; D is unresolved. The V gene's germline CDR1 is MNHEY and CDR2 SMNVEV (reference sequence). This CDR3 has 14 amino acids. Trimming cost V 9 bases and J 0 bases, with 12 bases left between them. CDR3 coding DNA: TGTGCCAGTAACCCGACGTATAGCAATCAGCCCCAGCATTTT. Encoded protein: CASNPTYSNQPQHF.

This chain connects TRBV24-1 to TRBJ2-1, with a possible D match to TRBD1 (6 bases). Germline V gene data show CDR1 as KGHDR and CDR2 as SFDVKD. Trimming stripped 9 bases from V and 4 bases from J, with 15 bases between. The CDR3 is 14 amino acids. The CDR3 reads CATQDAGDYNEQFF. The DNA of the CDR3 is TGTGCCACCCAGGATGCAGGGGATTACAATGAGCAGTTCTTC.

This sequence joins TRBV7-9 and TRBJ2-1, with 12 bases aligning to TRBD1. The CDR3 is 16 amino acids. Germline V gene data show CDR1 as SEHNR and CDR2 as FQNEAQ (reference sequence). The V and J ends lost 6 bases and 4 bases, in that order; junction bases with no gene match: 7. CDR3 loop: CASRFSGQGAYNEQFF. The CDR3 DNA reads as TGTGCCAGCAGATTCTCGGGACAGGGGGCTTACAATGAGCAGTTCTTC.

This clonotype was seen at least ten times. The chain employs TRBV5-1 and TRBJ2-7, with 10 nucleotides matching TRBD1. CDR3 size: 16 residues. Germline CDR1 SGHRS, CDR2 YFSETQ. The V and J ends lost 0 bases and 2 bases, in that order; junction bases with no gene match: 5. CDR3 DNA sequence: TGCGCCAGCAGCTTGGTAGTTGGGACAGGGGCCTACGAGCAGTACTTC. This gives the protein CASSLVVGTGAYEQYF.

The chain recombines TRBV5-1 with TRBJ2-2; TRBD1 matches at 10 bases. CDR1 and CDR2 (germline): SGHRS, YFSETQ. There are 16 residues in the CDR3. Trimming at V came to 4 bases and at J to 5 bases, leaving 8 bases not matched to a gene. This chain's CDR3 is CASSRTTGGSTGELFF. In DNA form, the CDR3 reads TGCGCCAGCAGCCGGACGACAGGGGGCTCGACCGGGGAGCTGTTTTTT.

The chain carries TRBV3-1 and TRBJ1-2, with 7 bases identical to TRBD1. Per germline, CDR1 LGHDT and CDR2 YNNKEL (reference sequence). V dropped 3 bases and J dropped 3; count of bases not matched to a gene: 4. The CDR3 loop spans 14 amino acids. CDR3 amino acids: CASSHPGTDYGYTF. The CDR3 region has the DNA TGTGCCAGCAGCCATCCCGGGACAGACTATGGCTACACCTTC.

In the case of this clonotype: This could be a read error, since a much larger clone is one nucleotide away. J is TRBJ2-4 and V is TRBV20-1; 8 bases are shared with TRBD1. The J call may be mistaken, given a closer DNA end match to TRBJ2-7. The CDR3 extends over 14 amino acids. The germline CDR1 and CDR2 sequences are DFQATT and SNEGSKA (reference sequence). The CDR3 sequence is CSAPGQGRVCEQYF. Written as DNA, the CDR3 is TGCAGTGCACCCGGACAGGGAAGGGTGTGCGAGCAGTACTTC.

The chain has TRBV12-5 and TRBJ1-1; tentative D call: TRBD1 (5 bases). This CDR3 comprises 13 residues. The V end was cut by 2 bases, the J end by 4 bases, with 8 bases between. CDR1 and CDR2 from the germline V gene are LGHNT and FRNRAP. CDR3 nucleotide sequence: TGTGCTAGTGGTTTGTCGGGGGGCACTGAAGCTTTCTTT. The encoded protein is CASGLSGGTEAFF.

This clonotype was observed once. V is TRBV20-1 and J is TRBJ1-1; 9 positions agree with TRBD1. Germline assignment: CDR1 DFQATT and CDR2 SNEGSKA (reference sequence). This CDR3 spans 14 amino acids. J lost 5 bases, V lost 2 bases, and 6 bases had no gene match. The CDR3 DNA follows: TGCAGTGCTAGATACTCCGGGACAGGGACTGAAGCTTTCTTT. As protein: CSARYSGTGTEAFF.

Remarks on this clonotype: A read error may account for a junction end that differs from germline. The chain links TRBV4-3 to TRBJ1-6; possible D gene TRBD1, 6 bases. Germline V gene lookup returns CDR1 LGHNA and CDR2 YSLEER. The CDR3 is 14 amino acids. CDR3 protein: CARSQDRSNSPLHF. For the CDR3, the DNA is TGCGCCCGCAGCCAAGACAGGAGCAATTCACCCCTCCACTTT.

Many counts were recorded for this clonotype. V gene TRBV28 combines with J gene TRBJ2-1, with 7 bases fitting TRBD2. Germline assignment: CDR1 MDHEN and CDR2 SYDVKM. J was trimmed by 2 bases and V by 3 bases; bases with no gene match: 4. The CDR3 runs to 15 residues. CDR3 nucleotide sequence: TGTGCCAGCAGTTTTCGCGGGGGACCCTACAATGAGCAGTTCTTC. Its translation: CASSFRGGPYNEQFF.

The count of this clonotype is one. The chain carries TRBV20-1 and TRBJ2-3; D is perhaps TRBD2 (7 bases). CDR1 is DFQATT, CDR2 SNEGSKA, per germline (reference sequence). The CDR3 consists of 16 residues. Trimming stripped 4 bases from V and 2 bases from J, with 19 bases between. The CDR3 nucleotides read TGCAGTGCTAACCCCAGGGGAGGGATTTTCACAGATACGCAGTATTTT. Its translation is CSANPRGGIFTDTQYF.

The rearrangement joins TRBV7-9 to TRBJ1-1; D is perhaps TRBD1 (6 bases). Trimming stripped 7 bases from V and 7 bases from J, with 16 bases between. Germline assignment: CDR1 SEHNR and CDR2 FQNEAQ (reference sequence). This CDR3 is built from 13 residues. CDR3 bases: TGTGCCAGCACCCCCATAGGGGGTGTTGAAGCTTTCTTT. Translating gives CASTPIGGVEAFF. Filled out from reference TRBV7-9 and TRBJ1-1, the complete variable domain reads DTGVSQNPRHKITKRGQNVTFRCDPISEHNRLYWYRQTLGQGPEFLTYFQNEAQLEKSRLLSDRFSAERPKGSFSTLEIQRTEQGDSAMYLCASTPIGGVEAFFGQGTRLTVV.

The chain joins TRBV7-2 to TRBJ2-7; 14 nucleotides match TRBD2. In germline, CDR1 is SGHTA, CDR2 FQGNSA. This CDR3 is 15 amino acids long. V dropped 6 bases and J dropped 3; count of bases not matched to a gene: 4. As DNA, the CDR3 is TGTGCCAGCAGTTTGGGACTAGCGGGGGACTACGAGCAGTACTTC. It yields the protein CASSLGLAGDYEQYF.

Concerning this clonotype: A junction boundary mismatches the germline segment, possibly from a read error. The V call is TRBV5-6, the J call TRBJ1-2; weak D call: TRBD1 (5 bases). The CDR3 runs 16 residues. The germline CDR1 and CDR2 sequences are SGHDT and YYEEEE. Written as DNA, the CDR3 is TGTGCCAGCAGCTTGGCCTCGGGGGGATGGATCTATGGCTGCACCTTC. Protein product: CASSLASGGWIYGCTF. Full variable domain (missing parts from reference TRBV5-6 and TRBJ1-2): DAGVTQSPTHLIKTRGQQVTLRCSPKSGHDTVSWYQQALGQGPQFIFQYYEEEERQRGNFPDRFSGHQFPNYSSELNVNALLLGDSALYLCASSLASGGWIYGCTFGSGTRLTVV.

In its sample, this clonotype was seen a few times. The CDR3 DNA reads TGCAGCGTTGAAGAAGTTATGCTAGCGGGGGCCCCACGAGATACGCAGTATTTT. Its protein product is CSVEEVMLAGAPRDTQYF. The chain couples TRBV29-1 to TRBJ2-3; 10 nucleotides align to TRBD2. Trimming removed 0 bases from V and 5 bases from J; junction bases left unmatched: 14. Germline loops: CDR1 SQVTM, CDR2 ANQGSEA. The CDR3 is made up of 18 amino acids.